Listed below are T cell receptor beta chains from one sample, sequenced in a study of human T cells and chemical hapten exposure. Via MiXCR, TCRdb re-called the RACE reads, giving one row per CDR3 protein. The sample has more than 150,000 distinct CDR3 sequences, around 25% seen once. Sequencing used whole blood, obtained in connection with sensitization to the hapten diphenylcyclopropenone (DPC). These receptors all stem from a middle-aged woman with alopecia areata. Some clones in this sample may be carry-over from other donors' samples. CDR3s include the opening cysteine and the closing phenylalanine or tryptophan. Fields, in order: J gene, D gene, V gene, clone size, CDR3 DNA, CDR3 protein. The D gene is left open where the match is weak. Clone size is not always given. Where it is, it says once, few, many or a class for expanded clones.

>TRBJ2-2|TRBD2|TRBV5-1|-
TGCGCCAGCAGCTCCCAATTAGGGGGACTAGCGGGAGTCAACACCGGGGAGCTGTTTTTT
CASSSQLGGLAGVNTGELFF
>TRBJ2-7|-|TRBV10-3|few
TGTGCCATCGGTTCTCCCCGGACGGAAGACTACGAGCAGTACTTC
CAIGSPRTEDYEQYF
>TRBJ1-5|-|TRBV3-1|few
TGTGCCAGCAGCGAGTCTGGGAGGCAGCCCCAGCATTTT
CASSESGRQPQHF
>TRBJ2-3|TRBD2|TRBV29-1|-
TGCAGCTCTACCCCCGCTAGCGGGAGCACAGATACGCAGTATTTT
CSSTPASGSTDTQYF
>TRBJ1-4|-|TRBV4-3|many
TGCGCCAGCAGCCAAGATCTAGCAGGGGATGTGTGGGGAAAACTGTTTTTT
CASSQDLAGDVWGKLFF
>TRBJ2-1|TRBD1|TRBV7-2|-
TGTGCCAGCAGTAGGGACAGGGGAACCTACAATGAGCAGTTCTTC
CASSRDRGTYNEQFF
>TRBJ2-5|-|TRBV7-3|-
TGTGCCAGCAGCTTAGGGATGGCGGAGACCCAGTACTTC
CASSLGMAETQYF
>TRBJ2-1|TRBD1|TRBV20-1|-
TGCAGTGCGTCACTCCTCAGGGGGGAGCAGTTCTTC
CSASLLRGEQFF
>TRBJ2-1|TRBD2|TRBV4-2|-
TGTGCCAGCAGCCCCGGACTAGACCCCCACAATGAGCAGTTCTTC
CASSPGLDPHNEQFF
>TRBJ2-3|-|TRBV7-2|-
TGTGCCAGCAGCTCTGGTAGTCAGACAGATACGCAGTATTTT
CASSSGSQTDTQYF
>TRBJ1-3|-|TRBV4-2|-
TGTGCCAGCAGCCAAGTAATGACCGGGACCGGAAACACCATATATTTT
CASSQVMTGTGNTIYF
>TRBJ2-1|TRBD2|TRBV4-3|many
TGCGCCAGCAGCCAAGATTTTGCGGGAGGGCCTTACAATGAGCAGTTCTTC
CASSQDFAGGPYNEQFF
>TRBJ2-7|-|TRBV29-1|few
TGCAGCGTTGAAGGGGAAGGCCACTCCCGCTACGAGCAGTACTTC
CSVEGEGHSRYEQYF
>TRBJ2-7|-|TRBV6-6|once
TGTGCCAGCTGCCGGGACAGGGGACTAGCTTCCTCCTACGAGCAGTACTTC
CASCRDRGLASSYEQYF
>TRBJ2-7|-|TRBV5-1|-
TGCGCCAGCAGCTTGGATCCCCCAGCTTTGGGCAGGGCAAAATACGAGCAGTACTTC
CASSLDPPALGRAKYEQYF
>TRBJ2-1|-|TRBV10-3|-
TGTGCCATCAGTGTAATGTATGAGCAGTTCTTC
CAISVMYEQFF
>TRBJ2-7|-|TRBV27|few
TGTGCCAGCAGCCCAGCAGGGGCGAGCTCCTACGAGCAGTACTTC
CASSPAGASSYEQYF
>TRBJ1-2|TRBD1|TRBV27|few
TGTGCCAGCAGTTTCAGGGGGGCGCCTGGCTATGGCTACACCTTC
CASSFRGAPGYGYTF
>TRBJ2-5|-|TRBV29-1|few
TGCAGCGCCGCAGGCGAGGCCTCGGCGCGGGAGACCCAGTACTTC
CSAAGEASARETQYF
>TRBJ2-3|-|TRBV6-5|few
TGTGCCAGCAGTTACGACACCGGCACAGATACGCAGTATTTT
CASSYDTGTDTQYF
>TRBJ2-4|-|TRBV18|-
TGTGCCAGCTCACCACGAGGACACAGTAGCCTGAACATTCAGTACTTC
CASSPRGHSSLNIQYF
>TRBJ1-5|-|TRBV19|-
TGTGCCAGAGATGAACCCCAGCATTTT
CARDEPQHF
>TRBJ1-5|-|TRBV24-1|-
TGTGCCACCAGTGACCCTAAGGGCCCCGTCCTGGGTCAGCCCCAGCATTTT
CATSDPKGPVLGQPQHF
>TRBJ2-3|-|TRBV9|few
TGTGCCAGCAGCGACCCCTTCCCGAATACAGATACGCAGTATTTT
CASSDPFPNTDTQYF
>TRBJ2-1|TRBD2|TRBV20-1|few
TGCAGTGCTAGAGTATTAGCGGGAGGGTCCTACAATGAGCAGTTCTTC
CSARVLAGGSYNEQFF
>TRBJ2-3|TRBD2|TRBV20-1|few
TGCAGTGCTAGAGCCGGCGGGAGTTTTCCAGATACGCAGTATTTT
CSARAGGSFPDTQYF
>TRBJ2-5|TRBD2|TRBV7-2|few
TGTGCCAGCAGCCCCCGGACTAGCGGCCAAGAGACCCAGTACTTC
CASSPRTSGQETQYF
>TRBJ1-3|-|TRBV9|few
TGTGCCAGCAGCGTAGATCCAGGTCCTGCTGGAAACACCATATATTTT
CASSVDPGPAGNTIYF